These 21 T cell receptor beta chains were all obtained from the same sample, sequenced in a study of shared clonotypes between healthy human individuals. Assay: immunoSEQ multiplex PCR; the TCRdb copy retains only in-frame clones and omits some. Of over 95,000 clones in the sample, roughly half are singletons; the top ten hold roughly 15%. The sequencing input was PBMCs. The receptors stem from a woman aged 40 to 49 in good health. Some clones in this sample may be carry-over from other donors' samples.

This clone was counted only a few times. J is TRBJ2-2 and V is TRBV7-9; TRBD1 agrees at 8 bases. The germline V gene has CDR1 SEHNR and CDR2 FQNEAQ (reference sequence). The CDR3 is 17 residues long. Unmatched junction bases numbered 8, after V lost 4 bases and J lost 1 base. The CDR3 DNA reads TGTGCCAGCAGCTCCGAACCGGGACAGGAGAACACCGGGGAGCTGTTTTTT. As protein: CASSSEPGQENTGELFF.

Many counts were recorded for this clone. The rearrangement joins TRBV7-2 to TRBJ2-7; D not resolved. This CDR3 spans 15 amino acids. V gave up 5 bases and J gave up 2 bases, with 16 bases separating them. The germline CDR1 and CDR2 sequences are SGHTA and FQGNSA. This CDR3 reads CASSPRTGPTYEQYF. CDR3 nucleotides: TGTGCCAGCAGCCCACGAACGGGCCCAACCTACGAGCAGTACTTC.

This clone has at least ten counts. This chain links TRBV11-2 with TRBJ2-7; D ambiguous. The CDR3 is 14 amino acids. Per the germline V gene, CDR1 is SGHAT and CDR2 is FQNNGV. The germline V and J ends were trimmed by 6 bases and 3 bases, with 15 bases remaining between them. The CDR3 here is CASSQSSTSYEQYF. In nucleotides, the CDR3 is TGTGCCAGCAGTCAATCCAGCACGAGCTACGAGCAGTACTTC.

The chain couples TRBV7-2 to TRBJ2-7; TRBD1 or TRBD2 may be the D gene (5 bases each). CDR1 is SGHTA and CDR2 is FQGNSA in the germline V gene. This CDR3 is 15 amino acids long. The V and J ends lost 4 bases and 7 bases respectively, with 20 bases between them. This CDR3 is CASSWTGTGPLEQYF. CDR3 sequence (DNA): TGTGCCAGCAGCTGGACCGGGACGGGACCTTTAGAGCAGTACTTC.

This clone came up many times. The chain has TRBV7-2 and TRBJ2-1; D uncertain. V lost 5 bases to trimming and J lost 6 bases, with 17 bases between them. The CDR3 runs to 15 residues. Germline assignment: CDR1 SGHTA and CDR2 FQGNSA. CDR3 region: CASSRQRTAFNEQFF. In DNA, the CDR3 is TGTGCCAGCAGCCGGCAAAGGACCGCGTTCAATGAGCAGTTCTTC.

The gene calls are TRBV30 and TRBJ1-2, with D perhaps matching TRBD1 (6 bases). Germline V CDR1 and CDR2: GTSNPN, SVGIG (reference sequence). The V end lost 4 bases, the J end lost 8 bases, and 20 bases lay between the germline ends. The CDR3 runs 14 residues. The CDR3 here is CAWTPYQQGQGYTF. The CDR3 DNA is TGTGCCTGGACCCCCTATCAACAGGGTCAAGGCTACACCTTC. Full variable domain (rest looked up from reference TRBV30 and TRBJ1-2): SQTIHQWPATLVQPVGSPLSLECTVEGTSNPNLYWYRQAAGRGLQLLFYSVGIGQISSEVPQNLSASRPQDRQFILSSKKLLLSDSGFYLCAWTPYQQGQGYTFGSGTRLTVV.

The table lists this clone with a few counts. The rearrangement links TRBV6-1 to TRBJ2-3; the match to TRBD2 covers 7 bases. The CDR3 is 15 amino acids. With 3 bases clipped from V and 0 bases from J, the junction kept 3 bases outside the gene matches. Germline lookup yields CDR1 MNHNS and CDR2 SASEGT. The CDR3 DNA reads as TGTGCCAGCAGTGACGGAGCGGGAAGCACAGATACGCAGTATTTT. Translation: CASSDGAGSTDTQYF.

This chain links TRBV5-1 with TRBJ2-6, with TRBD1 matching 10 bases. This CDR3 is built from 17 residues. Per germline, CDR1 SGHRS and CDR2 YFSETQ. V lost 0 bases to trimming and J lost 1 base; unmatched junction nucleotides: 1. CDR3: CASSLGTGGSGANVLTF. As DNA, the CDR3 is TGCGCCAGCAGCTTGGGGACAGGGGGTTCTGGGGCCAACGTCCTGACTTTC.

Notes on this clone: This CDR3 is also generated by other DNA sequences in the sample. This chain uses TRBV4-2 with TRBJ2-5; 7 bases align to TRBD1. The CDR3 is 15 residues long. The germline CDR1 and CDR2 sequences are LGHNA and YNFKEQ. The V and J ends lost 4 bases and 4 bases, in that order; junction bases with no gene match: 9. Written as DNA, the CDR3 is TGTGCCAGCAGCCCATACACAGGGGTGGGAGAGACCCAGTACTTC. Translation gives CASSPYTGVGETQYF.

This clone was detected many times. The chain combines TRBV6-6 with TRBJ2-3; 11 nucleotides align to TRBD2. Per the germline V gene, CDR1 is MNHNY and CDR2 is SVGAGI (reference sequence). Trimming cost V 9 bases and J 2 bases; bases outside gene matches: 10. The CDR3 runs 16 residues. This CDR3 reads CARPTSGKTDTDTQYF. The CDR3 DNA reads as TGTGCCAGACCGACTAGCGGGAAAACCGACACAGATACGCAGTATTTT.

The V and J genes are TRBV30 and TRBJ2-1; 9 nucleotides line up with TRBD2. The germline gives CDR1 GTSNPN, CDR2 SVGIG (reference sequence). The V gene end was trimmed by 2 bases and the J gene end by 4 bases; junction bases not matched to a gene: 0. The CDR3 totals 13 residues. CDR3 loop: CAWSSGRYNEQFF. For the CDR3, the DNA is TGTGCCTGGAGTAGCGGGAGGTACAATGAGCAGTTCTTC.

This clone appeared many times. V is TRBV4-1 and J is TRBJ1-2; 8 bases map to TRBD1. The ends lost 4 bases at V and 2 bases at J; junction bases unmatched: 3. CDR3 size: 14 residues. Germline loops: CDR1 MGHRA, CDR2 YSYEKL. This CDR3 reads CASSRQGTNYGYTF. Here the CDR3 DNA reads TGCGCCAGCAGCCGACAGGGGACCAACTATGGCTACACCTTC.

Many counts were recorded for this clone. Other nucleotide sequences from this sample produce the same CDR3. The V call is TRBV5-4, the J call TRBJ2-5; D remains ambiguous. CDR3 length: 14 amino acids. Trimming removed 0 bases from V and 4 bases from J, with 10 bases in between. CDR1 and CDR2 (germline): SGHNT, YYREEE (reference sequence). The CDR3 region has the DNA TGTGCCAGCAGCTTGGGGCGGAGAGGAGAGACCCAGTACTTC. It translates to CASSLGRRGETQYF.

A word on this clone: A read error is likely here: a far larger clone is one base away. The chain combines TRBV18 with TRBJ1-2; 8 bases are shared with TRBD1. This CDR3 has 16 amino acids. The germline V gene has CDR1 KGHSH and CDR2 LQKENI. The V segment lost 3 bases and the J segment 4 bases; nucleotides outside the gene matches: 10. The CDR3, as DNA: TGTGCCAGCTCACCGGCGCTGGACAGGGTTGGCTATGGCTACACCTTC. As protein: CASSPALDRVGYGYTF.

This clone turned up a few times. This chain links TRBV29-1 with TRBJ2-7, with 10 positions matching TRBD1. CDR1 is SQVTM, CDR2 ANQGSEA, per germline. V shed 7 bases and J 4 bases; nucleotides not matched to a gene: 13. The CDR3 covers 15 residues. CDR3 DNA sequence: TGCAGCGCTGAGTCCGGGACAGGGGTACGATACGAGCAGTACTTC. Translating it yields CSAESGTGVRYEQYF.

Of note for this clone: A much larger clone lies a single base off, so this may be a read error. The chain links TRBV4-3 to TRBJ2-6; tentative D call: TRBD1 (6 bases). The CDR3 is made up of 16 amino acids. Trimming removed 0 bases at V and 5 bases at J, with 11 bases between. Per the germline V gene, CDR1 is LGHNA and CDR2 is YSLEER. The CDR3 is CASSQDAGVRANVLTF. Here the CDR3 DNA reads TGCGCCAGCAGCCAAGATGCAGGGGTCAGGGCCAACGTCCTGACTTTC.

The chain has TRBV11-3 and TRBJ2-7; the D gene is possibly TRBD1 (6 bases). Germline CDR1 is SGHNT and CDR2 is YENEEA. There are 13 residues in the CDR3. V was clipped by 1 base and J by 8 bases, with 12 bases between them. In nucleotides, the CDR3 is TGTGCCAGCAGCTTAGGGGGGCAGGGAAAGCAGTACTTC. Translated: CASSLGGQGKQYF.

This chain joins TRBV28 and TRBJ1-2, with 9 bases matching TRBD1. CDR3 length: 15 amino acids. The ends lost 7 bases at V and 6 bases at J; junction bases unmatched: 12. The germline gives CDR1 MDHEN, CDR2 SYDVKM. The CDR3 DNA reads TGTGCCAGCACCACCTATGGACAGGGGAGGCATGGCTACACCTTC. Translated: CASTTYGQGRHGYTF.

This clone was found many times. The rearrangement uses TRBV7-9 and TRBJ2-6, with D unclear. Germline V CDR1 and CDR2: SEHNR, FQNEAQ (reference sequence). The CDR3 sequence is 16 residues long. The V gene lost 2 bases and the J gene lost 0 bases, with 8 bases spanning the gap. The CDR3 sequence is CASSLTPFSGANVLTF. The CDR3, as DNA: TGTGCCAGCAGCTTAACCCCCTTCTCTGGGGCCAACGTCCTGACTTTC. Drawing the rest from reference TRBV7-9 and TRBJ2-6, the complete variable domain is DTGVSQNPRHKITKRGQNVTFRCDPISEHNRLYWYRQTLGQGPEFLTYFQNEAQLEKSRLLSDRFSAERPKGSFSTLEIQRTEQGDSAMYLCASSLTPFSGANVLTFGAGSRLTVL.

As regards this clone: Possible read error: a much larger clone is one base away. The CDR3 reads CASSVGSRPDTQYF. CDR3 DNA: TGTGCCAGCAGCGTAGGTTCCCGACCAGATACGCAGTATTTT. This chain joins TRBV9 and TRBJ2-3, with no clear D. The CDR3 is 14 residues long. V dropped 0 bases and J dropped 4 bases, with 9 bases sitting between them. CDR1 is SGDLS and CDR2 is YYNGEE in the germline V gene.

The CDR3 DNA reads as TGTGCCAGCAGCCCCCGGACTAGCGGGGAGAACACCGGGGAGCTGTTTTTT. Translating it yields CASSPRTSGENTGELFF. This chain uses TRBV7-9 with TRBJ2-2; 12 nucleotides align to TRBD2. Germline V CDR1 and CDR2: SEHNR, FQNEAQ (reference sequence). The junction had 5 bases not matched to a gene; V was cut back by 5 bases and J by 1 base. This CDR3 has 17 residues.